The TCR beta chain under discussion was sequenced for a study of Graves' ophthalmopathy and Graves' hyperthyroidism. Looking at the study overall: At initial diagnosis, peripheral blood was obtained, and this preceded any treatment.

The germline V gene encodes CDR1 KGHDR and CDR2 SFDVKD. CDR3 size: 16 residues. Trimming removed 9 bases from V and 1 base from J; junction bases left unmatched: 12. The authors amplified TCR beta CDR3 regions from RNA transcripts. HTBI primers served in a first-round RT-PCR, which a second-round multiplex PCR followed. TCRdb ran MiXCR on the multiplex PCR reads and lists one entry per CDR3 protein. The sample holds around 660,000 distinct CDR3 sequences; approximately 39% are singletons and the top ten take 3.3%. The starting material, 8 to 10 ml of fresh peripheral blood, provided the PBMCs. The J gene is TRBJ2-5, the V gene TRBV24-1; 8 positions match TRBD1. The sequenced sample consisted of peripheral blood. This receptor was taken from an adult man with Graves' ophthalmopathy. CDR3 sequence: CATQSRRTGSQETQYF. The CDR3 DNA sequence: TGTGCCACCCAATCCAGAAGGACAGGGAGCCAAGAGACCCAGTACTTC.